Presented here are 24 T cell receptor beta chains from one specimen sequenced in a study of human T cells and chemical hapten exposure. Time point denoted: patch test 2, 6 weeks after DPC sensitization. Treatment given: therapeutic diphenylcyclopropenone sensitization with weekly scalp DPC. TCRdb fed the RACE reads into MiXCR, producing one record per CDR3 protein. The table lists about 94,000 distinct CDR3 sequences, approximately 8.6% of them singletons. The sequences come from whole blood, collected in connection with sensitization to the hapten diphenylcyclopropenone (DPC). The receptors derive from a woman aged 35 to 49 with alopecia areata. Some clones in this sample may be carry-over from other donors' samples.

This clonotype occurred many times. In DNA, the CDR3 is TGTGCCAGCAGCTCCGGGACAGATAATGAGCAGTTCTTC. Translating gives CASSSGTDNEQFF. The rearrangement links TRBV7-9 to TRBJ2-1; 7 bases are a match to TRBD1. CDR3 length: 13 amino acids. Germline V gene sequence: CDR1 SEHNR, CDR2 FQNEAQ (reference sequence). With V trimmed by 4 bases and J by 7 bases, 4 bases remained unmatched.

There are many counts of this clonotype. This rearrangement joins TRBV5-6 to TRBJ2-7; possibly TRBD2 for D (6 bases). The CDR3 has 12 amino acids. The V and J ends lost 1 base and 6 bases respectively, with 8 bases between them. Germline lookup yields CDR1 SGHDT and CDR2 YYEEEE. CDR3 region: CASSLLGGEQYF. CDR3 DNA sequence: TGTGCCAGCAGCTTGTTGGGGGGCGAGCAGTACTTC.

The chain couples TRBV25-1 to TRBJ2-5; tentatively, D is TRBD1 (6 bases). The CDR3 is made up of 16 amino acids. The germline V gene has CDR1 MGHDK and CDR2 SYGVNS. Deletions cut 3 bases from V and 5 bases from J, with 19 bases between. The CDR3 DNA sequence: TGTGCCAGCAGTGACAGCCAACAGGGAGATGGGGAGACCCAGTACTTC. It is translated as CASSDSQQGDGETQYF.

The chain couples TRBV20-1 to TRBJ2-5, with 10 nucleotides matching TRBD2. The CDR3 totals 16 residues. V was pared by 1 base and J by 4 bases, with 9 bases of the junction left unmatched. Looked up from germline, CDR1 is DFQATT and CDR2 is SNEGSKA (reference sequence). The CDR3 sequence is CSARVLLAGDVETQYF. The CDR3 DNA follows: TGCAGTGCTAGAGTATTGCTAGCGGGAGATGTAGAGACCCAGTACTTC.

DNA for the CDR3: TGTGCCAGCAGCCGGGAACAGGTTAATTCACCCCTCCACTTT. Its translation is CASSREQVNSPLHF. The J gene is TRBJ1-6, the V gene TRBV4-2; D perhaps matches TRBD1 (5 bases). This CDR3 spans 14 amino acids. V gave up 4 bases and J gave up 6 bases, with 10 bases separating them. Germline V gene lookup returns CDR1 LGHNA and CDR2 YNFKEQ.

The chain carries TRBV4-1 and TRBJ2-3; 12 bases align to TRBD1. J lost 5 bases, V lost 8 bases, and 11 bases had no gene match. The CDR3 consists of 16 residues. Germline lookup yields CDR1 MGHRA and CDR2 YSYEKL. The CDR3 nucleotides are TGCGCCAGCGGAGGTTCGGGACAGGGGGCGAAAGATACGCAGTATTTT. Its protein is CASGGSGQGAKDTQYF.

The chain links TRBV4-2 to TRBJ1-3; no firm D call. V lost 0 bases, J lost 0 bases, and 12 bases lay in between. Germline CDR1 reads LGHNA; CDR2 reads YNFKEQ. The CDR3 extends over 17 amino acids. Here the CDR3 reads CASSQDWGGSSGNTIYF. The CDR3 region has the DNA TGTGCCAGCAGCCAAGATTGGGGAGGATCCTCTGGAAACACCATATATTTT.

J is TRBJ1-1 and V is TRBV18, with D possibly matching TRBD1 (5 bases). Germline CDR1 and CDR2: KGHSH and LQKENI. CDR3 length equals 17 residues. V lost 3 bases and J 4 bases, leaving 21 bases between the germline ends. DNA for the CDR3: TGTGCCAGCTCACCGCAACGAGGTTTTGGCAGGGCCACTGAAGCTTTCTTT. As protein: CASSPQRGFGRATEAFF.

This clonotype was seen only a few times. The CDR3 DNA reads TGTGCCAGCAGCCCAAGCTGGGGTAGCTACGAGCAGTACTTC. This translates into CASSPSWGSYEQYF. V usage is TRBV27 and J usage is TRBJ2-7; D not resolved. Per the germline V gene, CDR1 is MNHEY and CDR2 is SMNVEV (reference sequence). Trimming left V 6 bases short and J 3 bases short, with 15 bases between. The CDR3 runs 14 residues.

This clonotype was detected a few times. The CDR3 coding sequence is TGTGCCAGCTCACAAGGGACTGACACTGAAGCTTTCTTT. Translated: CASSQGTDTEAFF. This sequence joins TRBV18 and TRBJ1-1; possibly TRBD1 for D (5 bases). Trimming cost V 4 bases and J 3 bases, with 9 bases left between them. The CDR3 contains 13 residues. Per the germline V gene, CDR1 is KGHSH and CDR2 is LQKENI.

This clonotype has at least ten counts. CDR3 protein: CASSLGGQGAYEQYF. The CDR3 DNA reads as TGTGCCAGCAGCTTGGGAGGCCAGGGGGCTTACGAGCAGTACTTC. V usage is TRBV5-4 and J usage is TRBJ2-7; 8 bases are a match to TRBD1. The length of the CDR3 is 15 residues. The germline CDR1 and CDR2 sequences are SGHNT and YYREEE (reference sequence). Trimming cost V 0 bases and J 4 bases; bases outside gene matches: 6.

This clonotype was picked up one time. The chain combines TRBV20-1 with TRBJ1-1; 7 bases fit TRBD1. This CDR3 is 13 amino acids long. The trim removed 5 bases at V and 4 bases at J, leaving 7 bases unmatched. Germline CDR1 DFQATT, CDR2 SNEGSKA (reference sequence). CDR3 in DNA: TGCAGTGCTCTGACAGGGTCCGGCACTGAAGCTTTCTTT. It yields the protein CSALTGSGTEAFF.

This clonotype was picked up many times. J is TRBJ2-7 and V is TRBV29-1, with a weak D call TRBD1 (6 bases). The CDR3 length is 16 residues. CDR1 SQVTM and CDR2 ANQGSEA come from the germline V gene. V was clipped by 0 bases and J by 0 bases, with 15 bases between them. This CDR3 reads CSVEDGVRGNSYEQYF. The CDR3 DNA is TGCAGCGTTGAAGATGGTGTGAGGGGGAACTCCTACGAGCAGTACTTC.

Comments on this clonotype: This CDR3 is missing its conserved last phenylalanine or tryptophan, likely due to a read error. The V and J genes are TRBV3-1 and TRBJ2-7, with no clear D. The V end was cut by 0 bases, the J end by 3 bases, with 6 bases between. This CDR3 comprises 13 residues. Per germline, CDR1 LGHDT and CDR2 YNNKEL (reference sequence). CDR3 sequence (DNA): TGTGCCAGCAGCCAAGAAGGTGTCTACGAGCAGTACTCC. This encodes CASSQEGVYEQYS.

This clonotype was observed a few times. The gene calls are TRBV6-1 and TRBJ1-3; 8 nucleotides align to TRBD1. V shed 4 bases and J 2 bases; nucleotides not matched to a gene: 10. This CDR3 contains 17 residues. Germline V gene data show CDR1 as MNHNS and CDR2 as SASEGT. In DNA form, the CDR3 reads TGTGCCAGCAGTGTGGGCTTACAGGGGGTCGCTGGAAACACCATATATTTT. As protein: CASSVGLQGVAGNTIYF.

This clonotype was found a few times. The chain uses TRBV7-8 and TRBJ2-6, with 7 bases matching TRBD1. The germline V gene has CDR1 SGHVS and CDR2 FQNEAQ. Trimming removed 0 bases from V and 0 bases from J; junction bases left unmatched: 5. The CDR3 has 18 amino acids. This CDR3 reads CASSLARGPLSGANVLTF. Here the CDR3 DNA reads TGTGCCAGCAGCTTAGCGAGGGGGCCACTCTCTGGGGCCAACGTCCTGACTTTC.

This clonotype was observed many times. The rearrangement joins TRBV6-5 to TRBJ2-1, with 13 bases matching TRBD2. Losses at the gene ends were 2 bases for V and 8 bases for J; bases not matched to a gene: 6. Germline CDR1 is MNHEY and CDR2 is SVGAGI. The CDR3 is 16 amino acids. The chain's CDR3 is CASSYRGLAGSDEQFF. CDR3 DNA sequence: TGTGCCAGCAGTTACCGGGGACTAGCGGGATCGGATGAGCAGTTCTTC.

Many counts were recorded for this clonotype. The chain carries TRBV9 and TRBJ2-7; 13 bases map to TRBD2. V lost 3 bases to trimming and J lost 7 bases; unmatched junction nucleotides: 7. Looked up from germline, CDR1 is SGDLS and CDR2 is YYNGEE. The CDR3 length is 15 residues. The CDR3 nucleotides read TGTGCCAGCAGCGCCGGACTAGCGGGAGTTTCTGAGCAGTACTTC. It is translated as CASSAGLAGVSEQYF.

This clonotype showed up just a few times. CDR3 in DNA: TGCGCCAGCAGCCAAGATTTCACTATGCCTTACGAGCAGTACTTC. The encoded protein is CASSQDFTMPYEQYF. The chain recombines TRBV4-3 with TRBJ2-7; D is ambiguous. The CDR3 is made up of 15 amino acids. Germline loops: CDR1 LGHNA, CDR2 YSLEER. V lost 0 bases and J 4 bases, leaving 13 bases between the germline ends.

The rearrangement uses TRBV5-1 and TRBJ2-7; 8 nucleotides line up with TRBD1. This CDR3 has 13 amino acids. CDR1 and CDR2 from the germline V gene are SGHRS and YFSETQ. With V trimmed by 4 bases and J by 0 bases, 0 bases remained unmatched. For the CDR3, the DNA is TGCGCCAGCAGCGGACAGGGCTCCTACGAGCAGTACTTC. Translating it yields CASSGQGSYEQYF.

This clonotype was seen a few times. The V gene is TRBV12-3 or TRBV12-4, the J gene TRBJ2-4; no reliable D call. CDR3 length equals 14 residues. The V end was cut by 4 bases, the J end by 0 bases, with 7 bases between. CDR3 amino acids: CASSYRLAKNIQYF. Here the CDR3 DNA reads TGTGCCAGCAGTTATCGGCTAGCCAAAAACATTCAGTACTTC.

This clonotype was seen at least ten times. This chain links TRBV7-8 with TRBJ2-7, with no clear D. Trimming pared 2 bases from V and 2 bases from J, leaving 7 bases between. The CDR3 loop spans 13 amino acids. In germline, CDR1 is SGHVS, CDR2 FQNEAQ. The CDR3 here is CASSLTETYEQYF. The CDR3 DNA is TGTGCCAGCAGCTTAACAGAGACCTACGAGCAGTACTTC.

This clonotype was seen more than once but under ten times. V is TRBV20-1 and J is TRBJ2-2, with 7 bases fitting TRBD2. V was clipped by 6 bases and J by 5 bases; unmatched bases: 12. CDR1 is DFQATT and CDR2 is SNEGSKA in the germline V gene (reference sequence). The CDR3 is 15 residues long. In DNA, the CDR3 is TGCAGTGCCGCGAAGGCGGGAGAGGAGACCGGGGAGCTGTTTTTT. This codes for CSAAKAGEETGELFF.

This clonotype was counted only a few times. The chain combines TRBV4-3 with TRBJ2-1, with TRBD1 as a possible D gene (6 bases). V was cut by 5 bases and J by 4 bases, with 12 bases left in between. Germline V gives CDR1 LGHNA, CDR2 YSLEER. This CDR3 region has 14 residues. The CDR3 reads CASSRGTGYNEQFF. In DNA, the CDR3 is TGCGCCAGCAGCAGGGGGACGGGGTACAATGAGCAGTTCTTC.